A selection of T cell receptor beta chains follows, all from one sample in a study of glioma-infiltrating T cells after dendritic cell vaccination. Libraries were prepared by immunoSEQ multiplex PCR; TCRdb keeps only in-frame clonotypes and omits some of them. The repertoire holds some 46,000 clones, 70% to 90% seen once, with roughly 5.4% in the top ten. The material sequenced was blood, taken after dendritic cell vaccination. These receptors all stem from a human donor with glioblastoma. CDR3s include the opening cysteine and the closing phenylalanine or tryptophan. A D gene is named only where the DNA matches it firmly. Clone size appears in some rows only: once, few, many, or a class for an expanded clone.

TGTGCCAGCAGTGAAGCGCTATATCAAGAGACCCAGTACTTC | CASSEALYQETQYF | . | . | TRBJ2-5 | TRBV2
TGTGCCAGCAGCCTGAGCTCCTACGAGCAGTACTTC | CASSLSSYEQYF | . | . | TRBJ2-7 | TRBV5-6
TGTGCCAGCAGCTTCGGGACAGGGACTGAAGCTTTCTTT | CASSFGTGTEAFF | . | TRBD1 | TRBJ1-1 | TRBV7-3
TGCGCCAGCAGCCAGGGGGCGGGAGGAACCTACGAGCAGTACTTC | CASSQGAGGTYEQYF | . | TRBD2 | TRBJ2-7 | TRBV4-3
TGTGCCAGCAGTTTCGATCCGGACTTGGTTCTATACTTC | CASSFDPDLVLYF | . | . | TRBJ2-7 | TRBV6-5
TGTGCCAGCAGAGAAATTCGGACAGGGAACACCGGGGAGCTGTTTTTT | CASREIRTGNTGELFF | . | TRBD1 | TRBJ2-2 | TRBV7-9
TGTGCCAGCAGTTCGACAGGGTTGGCGAGTATTAATGAGCAGTTCTTC | CASSSTGLASINEQFF | . | TRBD1 | TRBJ2-1 | TRBV27
TGTGCCAGCAGCCTGGGGGACAGGGTTCGTCAGTTCTTC | CASSLGDRVRQFF | . | TRBD1 | TRBJ2-1 | TRBV7-3
TGTGCCAGCAGCGACAGACGGAACTATGGCTACACCTTC | CASSDRRNYGYTF | . | . | TRBJ1-2 | TRBV21-1
TGTGCCAGCTCCCAAAGCGGGAGTCTTAACAATGAGCAGTTCTTC | CASSQSGSLNNEQFF | . | TRBD2 | TRBJ2-1 | TRBV9
TGTGCCAGCAGCGTATGGGAGGACGCCACTGAAGCTTTCTTT | CASSVWEDATEAFF | . | . | TRBJ1-1 | TRBV9
TGTGCCAGTAGTATAGCCAACAGAGGGGAGCAGTTCTTC | CASSIANRGEQFF | . | . | TRBJ2-1 | TRBV19
TGTGCCAGCAGCTCTAGAGCTTACAATGAGCAGTTCTTC | CASSSRAYNEQFF | once | . | TRBJ2-1 | TRBV7-2
TGTGCCATCAGTTCAGGGGGCGGTGGAAAACTGTTTTTT | CAISSGGGGKLFF | few | TRBD1 | TRBJ1-4 | TRBV10-3
TGTGCCTGGGGGCATCTCTACGAGCAGTACTTC | CAWGHLYEQYF | . | . | TRBJ2-7 | TRBV30
TGTGCCTGGAGTTCCGTGAGGAGAGGTTCACCCCTCCACTTT | CAWSSVRRGSPLHF | once | . | TRBJ1-6 | TRBV30
TGTGCCAGCAGCTTTGGGGCGGGACAGGGACGCGAAAAACTGTTTTTT | CASSFGAGQGREKLFF | . | TRBD1 | TRBJ1-4 | TRBV7-6
TGTGCCAGCAGCCTTTCAGGGGGCGGGTTTGAAGGCAACACTGAAGCTTTCTTT | CASSLSGGGFEGNTEAFF | . | TRBD1 | TRBJ1-1 | TRBV14
TGTGCCAGCAGTACCAGGGAAATGGGGTACAATGAGCAGTTCTTC | CASSTREMGYNEQFF | . | . | TRBJ2-1 | TRBV11-2
TGCGCCAGCAGCTTGGCCAGGGTCACTGAAGCTTTCTTT | CASSLARVTEAFF | once | . | TRBJ1-1 | TRBV5-1
TGTGCCAGCAGTTTGGGACAGGGCGTAGGTCCTGGCACTGAAGCTTTCTTT | CASSLGQGVGPGTEAFF | . | TRBD1 | TRBJ1-1 | TRBV28
TGTGCCAGCAGCTTAACGGGGACAGGGGGCTCCTACGAGCAGTACTTC | CASSLTGTGGSYEQYF | . | TRBD1 | TRBJ2-7 | TRBV7-9
TGTGCCAGCAGCCCCTCCGGGAGGAGGGGATATAATGAAAAACTGTTTTTT | CASSPSGRRGYNEKLFF | . | . | TRBJ1-4 | TRBV7-9
TGTGCCACCAGCCCAAGCGCAAGCACAGATACGCAGTATTTT | CATSPSASTDTQYF | . | . | TRBJ2-3 | TRBV15
TGTGCCAGCGGAGAATTCAGCCGTTCTCTCTACAATGAGCAGTTCTTC | CASGEFSRSLYNEQFF | . | . | TRBJ2-1 | TRBV11-2
TGTGCCAGCAGCGGGAGAGATGGACAGGGAGTCAACGAGCAGTACTTC | CASSGRDGQGVNEQYF | . | . | TRBJ2-7 | TRBV21-1
TGTGCCAGCTCACCCCCCGGAGGGGAGAGGACTGAAGCTTTCTTT | CASSPPGGERTEAFF | . | . | TRBJ1-1 | TRBV18
TGTGCCAGCAGCTTAGTGCGGAGTAACATTCAGTACTTC | CASSLVRSNIQYF | . | . | TRBJ2-4 | TRBV5-5
TGCGCCAGCAGCGTAAGCGGGCAGTGGAGTGAGCAGTTCTTC | CASSVSGQWSEQFF | . | . | TRBJ2-1 | TRBV5-1
TGTGCCAGCAGACCGATTGACAGGGTCGGGACTGAAGCTTTCTTT | CASRPIDRVGTEAFF | . | TRBD1 | TRBJ1-1 | TRBV7-2
TGTGCCAGCAGCGTAGGTAGCAGGGAATATGGCTACACCTTC | CASSVGSREYGYTF | . | . | TRBJ1-2 | TRBV9
TGTGCCAGCAGCTTAACAGCGGGAGGGTACAATGAGCAGTTCTTC | CASSLTAGGYNEQFF | . | TRBD2 | TRBJ2-1 | TRBV11-2
TGCGCCAGCAGCTCACGACAGGGGGGGGGTCAGCCCCAGCATTTT | CASSSRQGGGQPQHF | . | TRBD1 | TRBJ1-5 | TRBV4-1
TGTGCCAGCAGCTTCGGTTGGGGACAGAACTATGGCTACACCTTC | CASSFGWGQNYGYTF | . | TRBD1 | TRBJ1-2 | TRBV6-5
TGTGCCAGCCCGGACAGGGTAGGGAACATTCAGTACTTC | CASPDRVGNIQYF | once | TRBD1 | TRBJ2-4 | TRBV27
TGTGCCAGCACAGGCTATGGCTACACCTTC | CASTGYGYTF | . | . | TRBJ1-2 | TRBV9
TGTGCCAGCAGCTTCCCAGGGGCGCATATTGAAAAACTGTTTTTT | CASSFPGAHIEKLFF | . | . | TRBJ1-4 | TRBV7-9
TGTGCCAGCAGTCGGACCCAGGGGGCGTGGGACAATGAGCAGTTCTTC | CASSRTQGAWDNEQFF | . | TRBD1 | TRBJ2-1 | TRBV28
TGTGCCAGCAACGGGCAGGGGCAGCCCCAGCATTTT | CASNGQGQPQHF | once | . | TRBJ1-5 | TRBV2
TGTGCCAGCGACCCGGCCGGACATAGCGAGCAGTACTTC | CASDPAGHSEQYF | . | . | TRBJ2-7 | TRBV6-1
TGTGCCAGCAGTGAGATCGGGACATCTGGGGCCAACGTCCTGACTTTC | CASSEIGTSGANVLTF | . | . | TRBJ2-6 | TRBV6-4
TGTGCCAGTTCACTGGGTCGGGTTGAGAACCACAATGAGCAGTTCTTC | CASSLGRVENHNEQFF | . | . | TRBJ2-1 | TRBV19
TGTGCCAGCTCCACGTCGGGACTAGCGGGTGTCTCCCAGTTCTTC | CASSTSGLAGVSQFF | . | TRBD2 | TRBJ2-1 | TRBV18
TGTGCCAGCAGCTCCCCACTCACGGGTGTAGTCGTGGAGCTGTTTTTT | CASSSPLTGVVVELFF | . | . | TRBJ2-2 | TRBV7-2
TGTGCCAGCCGAGGACTAGCGGGAATCAATGAGCAGTTCTTC | CASRGLAGINEQFF | . | TRBD2 | TRBJ2-1 | TRBV28
TGTGCCAGCAGTGAACGCCGGGACAGGGTGGACGAGCAGTACTTC | CASSERRDRVDEQYF | . | TRBD1 | TRBJ2-7 | TRBV2
TGTGCCAGCAGTTACCAACCGGGACAGGGCTCCTACGAGCAGTACTTC | CASSYQPGQGSYEQYF | . | TRBD1 | TRBJ2-7 | TRBV6-5
TGTGCCAGCAGCGGCCGGGACTCCCGAGATACGCAGTATTTT | CASSGRDSRDTQYF | . | . | TRBJ2-3 | TRBV9
TGTGCCATCAGTGAGGGGGCGGTGAACACTGAAGCTTTCTTT | CAISEGAVNTEAFF | . | . | TRBJ1-1 | TRBV10-3
TGTGCCAGCAGCCCGAGCATAGGGGCGCAGTATTTT | CASSPSIGAQYF | . | . | TRBJ2-3 | TRBV9
TGTGCCATCAGCCCAGCCCGAGTGTCCGGGACTAGCGGGCGGCCCTACGAGCAGTACTTC | CAISPARVSGTSGRPYEQYF | . | TRBD2 | TRBJ2-7 | TRBV10-3